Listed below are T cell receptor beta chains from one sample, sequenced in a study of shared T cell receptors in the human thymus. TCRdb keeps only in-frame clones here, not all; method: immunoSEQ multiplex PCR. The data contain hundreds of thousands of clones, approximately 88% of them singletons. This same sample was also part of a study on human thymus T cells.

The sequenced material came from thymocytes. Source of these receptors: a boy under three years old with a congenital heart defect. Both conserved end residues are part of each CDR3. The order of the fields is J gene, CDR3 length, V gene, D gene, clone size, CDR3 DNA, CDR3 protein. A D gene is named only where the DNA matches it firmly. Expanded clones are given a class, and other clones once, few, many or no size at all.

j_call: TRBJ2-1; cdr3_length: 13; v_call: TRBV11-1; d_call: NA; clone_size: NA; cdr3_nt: TGTGCCAGCAGCTTTGCGGGGAGGGGGGAGCAGTTCTTC; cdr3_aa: CASSFAGRGEQFF
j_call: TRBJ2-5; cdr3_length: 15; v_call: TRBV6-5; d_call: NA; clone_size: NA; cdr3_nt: TGTGCCAGCAGTTACTCTGGAGACTCCCAAGAGACCCAGTACTTC; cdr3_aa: CASSYSGDSQETQYF
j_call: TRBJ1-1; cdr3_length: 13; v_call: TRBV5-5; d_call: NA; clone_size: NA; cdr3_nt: TGTGCCAGCAGTGACAGTTTCTACACTGAAGCTTTCTTT; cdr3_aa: CASSDSFYTEAFF
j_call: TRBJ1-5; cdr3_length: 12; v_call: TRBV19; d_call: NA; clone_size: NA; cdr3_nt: TGTGCCAGTAGTACGGGGGATCAGCCCCAGCATTTT; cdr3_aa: CASSTGDQPQHF
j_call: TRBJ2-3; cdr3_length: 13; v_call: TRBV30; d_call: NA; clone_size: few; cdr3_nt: TGTGCCTGGAGTAGACAGAGCACAGATACGCAGTATTTT; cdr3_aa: CAWSRQSTDTQYF
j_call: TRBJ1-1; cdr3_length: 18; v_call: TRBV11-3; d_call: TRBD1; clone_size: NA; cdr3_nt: TGTGCCAGCAGCGCTCCTGACAGGGGGCGGGTGGGTATCACTGAAGCTTTCTTT; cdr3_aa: CASSAPDRGRVGITEAFF
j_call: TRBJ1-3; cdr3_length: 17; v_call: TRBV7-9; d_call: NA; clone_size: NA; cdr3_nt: TGTGCCACTGTAGGGGTGGGCAGCCTGTTCTCTGGAAACACCATATATTTT; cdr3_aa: CATVGVGSLFSGNTIYF
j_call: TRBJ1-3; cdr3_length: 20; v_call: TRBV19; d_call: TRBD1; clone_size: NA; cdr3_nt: TGTGCCAGTAGTATAGATCGGGGACAGGGGACGTCGAGCTCTGGAAACACCATATATTTT; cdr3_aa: CASSIDRGQGTSSSGNTIYF
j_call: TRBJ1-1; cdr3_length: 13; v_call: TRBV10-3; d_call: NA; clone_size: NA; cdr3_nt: TGTGCCATCAGAAGACAGAAGAACACTGAAGCTTTCTTT; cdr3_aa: CAIRRQKNTEAFF
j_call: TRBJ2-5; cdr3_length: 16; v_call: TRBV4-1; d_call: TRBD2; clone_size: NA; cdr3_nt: TGCGCCAGCAGCCCCCGTTACCCTAGCGGGAAAGAGACCCAGTACTTC; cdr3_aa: CASSPRYPSGKETQYF
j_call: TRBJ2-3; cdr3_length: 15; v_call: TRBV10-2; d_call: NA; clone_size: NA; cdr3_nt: TGCGCCAGCAGCAGTTCTTGCGGGAGCACAGATACGCAGTATTTT; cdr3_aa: CASSSSCGSTDTQYF
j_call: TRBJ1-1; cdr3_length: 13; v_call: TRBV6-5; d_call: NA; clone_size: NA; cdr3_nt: TGTGCCAGCAGTCCCCCGGGGGGGGCTGAAGCTTTCTTT; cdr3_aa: CASSPPGGAEAFF
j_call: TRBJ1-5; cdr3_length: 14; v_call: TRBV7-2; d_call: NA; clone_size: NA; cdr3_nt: TGTGCCAGCAGCTTTGGGCTCCCCAATCAGCCCCAGCATTTT; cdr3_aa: CASSFGLPNQPQHF
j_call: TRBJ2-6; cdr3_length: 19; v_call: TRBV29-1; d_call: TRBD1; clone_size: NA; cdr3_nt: TGCAGCGTTGAAGTTCAGTCCGGACAGGGGGGTTCTGGGGCCAACGTCCTGACTTTC; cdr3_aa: CSVEVQSGQGGSGANVLTF
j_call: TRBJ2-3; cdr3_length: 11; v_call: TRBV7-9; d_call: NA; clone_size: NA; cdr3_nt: TGTGCCAGCAGCCCGAGGGATACGCAGTATTTT; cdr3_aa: CASSPRDTQYF
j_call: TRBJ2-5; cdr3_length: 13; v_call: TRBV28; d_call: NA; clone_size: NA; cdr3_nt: TGTGCCAGCAGTCTGACAGCATGCGAGACCCAGTACTTC; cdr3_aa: CASSLTACETQYF
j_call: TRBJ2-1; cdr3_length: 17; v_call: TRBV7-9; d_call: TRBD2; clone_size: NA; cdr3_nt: TGTGCCAGCAGCAACTTCCTAGCGGGTTTAGTCCTGGATGAGCAGTTCTTC; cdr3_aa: CASSNFLAGLVLDEQFF
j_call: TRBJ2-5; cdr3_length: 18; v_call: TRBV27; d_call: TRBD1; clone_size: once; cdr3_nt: TGTGCCAGCAGTTTAGCCGGACAGGGGTCCATCGCTAGAGAGACCCAGTACTTC; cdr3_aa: CASSLAGQGSIARETQYF
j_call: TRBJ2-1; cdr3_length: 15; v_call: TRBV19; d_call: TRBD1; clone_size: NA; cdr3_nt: TGTGCCAGTAGTATAGGCTGCAGGGGGCGTAATGAGCAGTTCTTC; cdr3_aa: CASSIGCRGRNEQFF
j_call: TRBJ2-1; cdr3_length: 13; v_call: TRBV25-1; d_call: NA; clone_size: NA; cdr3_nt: TGTGCCAGCAGTGCGAGCTCCTACAATGAGCAGTTCTTC; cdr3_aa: CASSASSYNEQFF
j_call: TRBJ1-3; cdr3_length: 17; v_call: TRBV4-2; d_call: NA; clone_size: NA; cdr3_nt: TGTGCCAGCAGCCAAGATCGGGGGGGGGCGGCTGGAAACACCATATATTTT; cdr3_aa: CASSQDRGGAAGNTIYF
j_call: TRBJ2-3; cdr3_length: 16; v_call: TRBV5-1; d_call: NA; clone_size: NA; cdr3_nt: TGCGCCAGCAGCTCGGGTCGGGAGAGGGGCACAGATACGCAGTATTTT; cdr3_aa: CASSSGRERGTDTQYF
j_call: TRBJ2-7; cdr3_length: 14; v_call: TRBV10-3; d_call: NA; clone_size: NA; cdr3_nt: TGTGCCATCAGTGAGGTGGAGGGGTCAGGGGAGCAGTACTTC; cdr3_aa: CAISEVEGSGEQYF
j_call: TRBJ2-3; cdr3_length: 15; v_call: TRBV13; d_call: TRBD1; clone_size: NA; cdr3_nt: TGTGCCAGCAGCAAGGGGGCAGTCCGCACAGATACGCAGTATTTT; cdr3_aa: CASSKGAVRTDTQYF
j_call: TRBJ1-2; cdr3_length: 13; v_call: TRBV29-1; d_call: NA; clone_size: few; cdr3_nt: TGCAGCGTTGAAAGAGGGAGTTACTATGGCTACACCTTC; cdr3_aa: CSVERGSYYGYTF
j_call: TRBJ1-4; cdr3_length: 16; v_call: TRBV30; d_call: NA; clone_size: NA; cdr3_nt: TGTGCCTGGAGTCAACCACAGGGCGGAGGTAATGAAAAACTGTTTTTT; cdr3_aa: CAWSQPQGGGNEKLFF
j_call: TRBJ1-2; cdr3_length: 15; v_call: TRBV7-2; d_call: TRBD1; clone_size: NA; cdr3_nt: TGTGCCAGCAGCCCCCCGGGACAGGGAAGCTATGGCTACACCTTC; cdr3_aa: CASSPPGQGSYGYTF
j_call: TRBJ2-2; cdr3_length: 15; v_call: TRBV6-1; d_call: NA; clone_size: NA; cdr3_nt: TGTGCCAGCAGTGTGCGGCGGAGTCACACCGGGGAGCTGTTTTTT; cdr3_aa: CASSVRRSHTGELFF
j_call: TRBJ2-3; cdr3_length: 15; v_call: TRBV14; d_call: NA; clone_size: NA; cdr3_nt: TGTGCCAGCAGCCAACGCGGGCCCTACACAGATACGCAGTATTTT; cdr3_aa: CASSQRGPYTDTQYF
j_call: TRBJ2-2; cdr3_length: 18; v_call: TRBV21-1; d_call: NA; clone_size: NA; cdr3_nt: TGTGCCAGCAGCACGAATCGAGCGGGATCGTTGGTAACCGGGGAGCTGTTTTTT; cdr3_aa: CASSTNRAGSLVTGELFF
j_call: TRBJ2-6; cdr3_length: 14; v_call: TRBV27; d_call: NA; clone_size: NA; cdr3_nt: TGTGCCAGCAGTGGAGGTAATGGGGCCAACGTCCTGACTTTC; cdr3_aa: CASSGGNGANVLTF
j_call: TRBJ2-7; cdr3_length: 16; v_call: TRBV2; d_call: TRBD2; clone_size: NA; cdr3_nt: TGTGCCAGCAGTGACTATGGACTAGCGCGCTCCTACGAGCAGTACTTC; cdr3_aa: CASSDYGLARSYEQYF
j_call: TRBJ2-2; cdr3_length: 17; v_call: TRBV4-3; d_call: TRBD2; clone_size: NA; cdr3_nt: TGCGCCAGCAGCCAGGGTCTGAGCGGGATCCTCACCGGGGAGCTGTTTTTT; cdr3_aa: CASSQGLSGILTGELFF
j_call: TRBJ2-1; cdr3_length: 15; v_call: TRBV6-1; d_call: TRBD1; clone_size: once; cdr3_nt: TGTGCCAGCAGTACTGCCGGGACAGGGGGCTTTGAGCAGTTCTTC; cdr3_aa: CASSTAGTGGFEQFF
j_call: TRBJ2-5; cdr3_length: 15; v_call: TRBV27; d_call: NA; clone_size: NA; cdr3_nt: TGTGCCAGCACCCTATGGGGCAGGCCTGGAGAGACCCAGTACTTC; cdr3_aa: CASTLWGRPGETQYF